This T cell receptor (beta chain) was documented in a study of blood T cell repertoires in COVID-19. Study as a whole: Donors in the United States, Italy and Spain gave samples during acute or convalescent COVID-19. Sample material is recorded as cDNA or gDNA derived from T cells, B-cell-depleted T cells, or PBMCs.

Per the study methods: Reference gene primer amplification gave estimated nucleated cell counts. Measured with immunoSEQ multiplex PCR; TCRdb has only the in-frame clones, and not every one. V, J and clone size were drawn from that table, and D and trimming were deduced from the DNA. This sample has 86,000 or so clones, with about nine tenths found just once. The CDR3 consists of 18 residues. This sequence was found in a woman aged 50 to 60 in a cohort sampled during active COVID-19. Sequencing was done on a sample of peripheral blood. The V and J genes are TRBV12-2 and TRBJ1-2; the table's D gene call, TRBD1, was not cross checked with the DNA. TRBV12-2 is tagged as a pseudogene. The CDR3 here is CASRLAIRDTRSPYGYTF. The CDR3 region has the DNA TGTGCAAGTCGCTTAGCTATCCGGGACACCCGTTCCCCTTATGGCTACACCTTC.